A single sample gave rise to the 14 T cell receptor beta chains below, sequenced in a study of early T cells in non-severe SARS-CoV-2 infection. TCRdb redid the calling of the 5' RACE reads with MiXCR, one entry per CDR3 protein. Among fewer than 70,000 distinct CDR3 sequences listed, 3.5% to 6% were seen once. The specimen comprised whole blood, sampled at baseline. The receptors stem from an adult who was a healthcare worker with PCR-confirmed SARS-CoV-2 infection or an uninfected control (not recorded which). The donor label of this sample is uncertain.

This rearrangement joins TRBV7-9 to TRBJ1-1; no clear D gene. CDR3 size: 15 residues. Trimming cost V 4 bases and J 4 bases, with 16 bases left between them. Germline V gene sequence: CDR1 SEHNR, CDR2 FQNEAQ (reference sequence). CDR3 sequence (DNA): TGTGCCAGCAGCTATGGGAGATATGGGCCCACTGAAGCTTTCTTT. It encodes CASSYGRYGPTEAFF. Full variable domain (remainder filled in from reference TRBV7-9 and TRBJ1-1): DTGVSQNPRHKITKRGQNVTFRCDPISEHNRLYWYRQTLGQGPEFLTYFQNEAQLEKSRLLSDRFSAERPKGSFSTLEIQRTEQGDSAMYLCASSYGRYGPTEAFFGQGTRLTVV.

This clonotype was picked up a small number of times. The genes are TRBV27 and TRBJ2-7, with D uncertain. The germline gives CDR1 MNHEY, CDR2 SMNVEV (reference sequence). V shed 8 bases and J shed 4 bases, with 12 bases lying between them. The CDR3 length is 12 residues. The CDR3 DNA sequence: TGTGCCAGCCAAAATACACCGTACGAGCAGTACTTC. Translated: CASQNTPYEQYF.

The table lists this clonotype with many counts. The chain recombines TRBV19 with TRBJ1-6, with TRBD1 matching over 8 bases. This CDR3 contains 16 residues. CDR1 and CDR2 from the germline V gene are LNHDA and SQIVND (reference sequence). Trimming took 0 bases from V and 7 from J; bases not matched to a gene: 5. The CDR3 here is CASSIDRTGRNSPLHF. The CDR3 DNA is TGTGCCAGTAGTATAGACCGGACAGGGAGGAATTCACCCCTCCACTTT.

The sample holds many counts of this clonotype. The rearrangement links TRBV11-2 to TRBJ2-5; D possibly corresponds to TRBD2 (6 bases). The CDR3 is made up of 17 amino acids. V shed 5 bases and J shed 4 bases, with 23 bases lying between them. The germline V gene has CDR1 SGHAT and CDR2 FQNNGV. Here the CDR3 reads CASSRGTEALTGETQYF. For the CDR3, the DNA is TGTGCCAGCAGCCGAGGGACTGAGGCCCTTACCGGAGAGACCCAGTACTTC.

The chain carries TRBV28 and TRBJ2-7, with D possibly being TRBD1 (6 bases). The germline CDR1 and CDR2 sequences are MDHEN and SYDVKM. The CDR3 has 17 amino acids. Trimming stripped 3 bases from V and 3 bases from J, with 21 bases between. CDR3 region: CASSLGPLQGPLYEQYF. The CDR3 nucleotides are TGTGCCAGCAGTTTGGGCCCCCTACAGGGTCCGCTCTACGAGCAGTACTTC.

This clonotype occurred many times. The chain joins TRBV5-1 to TRBJ2-7; D gene unclear. This CDR3 has 15 amino acids. Trimming shortened V by 0 bases and J by 3 bases, and 13 bases separated the two germline ends. Germline CDR1 SGHRS, CDR2 YFSETQ. The CDR3 nucleotides read TGCGCCAGCAGCTTGGAGCCCACGATGAACTACGAGCAGTACTTC. Protein sequence: CASSLEPTMNYEQYF.

This clonotype was counted a few times. This chain uses TRBV6-5 with TRBJ1-1; TRBD1 matches 8 bases. Per germline, CDR1 MNHEY and CDR2 SVGAGI. The trim removed 4 bases at V and 5 bases at J, leaving 6 bases unmatched. The CDR3 has 14 residues. In DNA form, the CDR3 reads TGTGCCAGCAGTTTTCGGACAGGGAGGACTGAAGCTTTCTTT. Protein sequence: CASSFRTGRTEAFF.

This chain connects TRBV6-2 or TRBV6-3 to TRBJ2-2; D perhaps matches TRBD1 (6 bases). V lost 7 bases, J lost 6 bases, and 15 bases lay in between. Germline CDR1 is MNHEY and CDR2 is SVGEGT. The length of the CDR3 is 14 residues. The CDR3 nucleotides are TGTGCCAGCACCGTGATCTCAGGGGCCGGGGAGCTGTTTTTT. Residues: CASTVISGAGELFF.

This clonotype has a handful of counts. The chain carries TRBV27 and TRBJ2-7, with 10 positions matching TRBD1. CDR3 length: 15 amino acids. Germline V gene data show CDR1 as MNHEY and CDR2 as SMNVEV (reference sequence). Trimming took 5 bases from V and 2 from J; bases not matched to a gene: 6. Here the CDR3 DNA reads TGTGCCAGCAGTCCGTGGGACAGGGGCCCCTACGAGCAGTACTTC. As protein: CASSPWDRGPYEQYF.

The sample holds many counts of this clonotype. This chain connects TRBV7-2 to TRBJ1-6; 10 positions match TRBD1. Germline CDR1 SGHTA, CDR2 FQGNSA. The CDR3 has 14 amino acids. V gave up 8 bases and J gave up 12 bases; unmatched junction bases: 10. The CDR3 protein is CASEGQGLSRPLHF. The CDR3 DNA sequence: TGTGCCAGCGAGGGACAGGGGCTATCTCGACCCCTCCACTTT.

The chain employs TRBV5-6 and TRBJ2-3; D possibly uses TRBD1 or TRBD2 (6 bases each). The CDR3 runs 15 residues. Germline values: CDR1 SGHDT, CDR2 YYEEEE. The V and J ends lost 5 bases and 5 bases respectively, with 18 bases between them. This CDR3 reads CASSLGGPPLDTQYF. CDR3 nucleotides: TGTGCCAGCAGTCTCGGGGGCCCCCCCCTAGATACGCAGTATTTT.

This clonotype turned up a few times. This rearrangement joins TRBV7-9 to TRBJ1-1; TRBD1 aligns across 7 bases. The CDR3 length is 16 residues. The germline CDR1 and CDR2 sequences are SEHNR and FQNEAQ (reference sequence). The ends lost 2 bases at V and 3 bases at J; junction bases unmatched: 9. This chain's CDR3 is CASSLRGLQGDTEAFF. As DNA, the CDR3 is TGTGCCAGCAGCTTACGCGGACTCCAGGGGGACACTGAAGCTTTCTTT.

V and J are TRBV2 and TRBJ1-1, with 8 bases fitting TRBD1. J lost 5 bases, V lost 6 bases, and 8 bases had no gene match. The CDR3 totals 14 residues. CDR1 SNHLY and CDR2 FYNNEI come from the germline V gene. The DNA for the CDR3 is TGTGCCAGCAGCGCGACAGGGGTTGGTACTGAAGCTTTCTTT. Residues: CASSATGVGTEAFF.

In this sample, this clonotype turned up a few times. This chain uses TRBV2 with TRBJ1-5; TRBD1 is a possible D gene (5 bases). Germline-derived CDR1 and CDR2 are SNHLY and FYNNEI. Trimming removed 5 bases from V and 2 bases from J, with 22 bases in between. The CDR3 sequence is 18 residues long. The CDR3 protein is CASSTPGLRETGNQPQHF. For the CDR3, the DNA is TGTGCCAGCAGTACCCCGGGACTCAGGGAGACGGGCAATCAGCCCCAGCATTTT. Complete variable domain (other parts from reference TRBV2 and TRBJ1-5): EPEVTQTPSHQVTQMGQEVILRCVPISNHLYFYWYRQILGQKVEFLVSFYNNEISEKSEIFDDQFSVERPDGSNFTLKIRSTKLEDSAMYFCASSTPGLRETGNQPQHFGDGTRLSIL.